This is a list of T cell receptor beta chains from one sample in a study of control samples from healthy donors and cancer patients. Measured with immunoSEQ multiplex PCR; TCRdb has only the in-frame clones, and not every one. The table has 130,000 to 150,000 clones, approximately 91% seen once; the top ten hold roughly 3.1%. Material for sequencing was blood. The receptors derive from a man aged 25-40 years in good health. CDR3s include the opening cysteine and the closing phenylalanine or tryptophan. Each record gives: J gene, D gene, V gene, clone size, CDR3 protein, CDR3 DNA. The D gene is left open where the match is weak. A row's size may be missing; if present it is once, few, many or a size class.

TRBJ1-3	TRBD1	TRBV5-8	NA	CASSRQGNLPGNTIYF	TGTGCCAGCAGCAGACAGGGGAACCTCCCTGGAAACACCATATATTTT
TRBJ2-7	TRBD2	TRBV29-1	NA	CSVAQRGGYEQYF	TGCAGCGTTGCGCAGCGGGGGGGCTACGAGCAGTACTTC
TRBJ2-2	TRBD1	TRBV19	NA	CASSIGTGWDTGELFF	TGTGCCAGTAGTATAGGGACAGGGTGGGACACCGGGGAGCTGTTTTTT
TRBJ1-1	TRBD1	TRBV28	NA	CASSFAPDRRDTEAFF	TGTGCCAGCAGCTTCGCCCCGGACAGGCGGGACACTGAAGCTTTCTTT
TRBJ1-6	NA	TRBV28	NA	CASSNPGKSPLHF	TGTGCCAGCAGCAATCCAGGGAAATCACCCCTCCACTTT
TRBJ1-2	NA	TRBV9	NA	CASSVAGTGNYGYTF	TGTGCCAGCAGCGTAGCCGGTACAGGAAACTATGGCTACACCTTC
TRBJ1-1	TRBD1	TRBV9	NA	CASGAGGKTEAFF	TGTGCCAGCGGGGCAGGGGGCAAGACTGAAGCTTTCTTT
TRBJ2-2	NA	TRBV19	NA	CASSLTGGGTGELFF	TGTGCCAGTAGTCTAACAGGAGGGGGCACCGGGGAGCTGTTTTTT
TRBJ2-7	NA	TRBV7-8	NA	CASSPEDNSYEQYF	TGTGCCAGCAGCCCAGAGGACAATTCCTACGAGCAGTACTTC
TRBJ1-1	NA	TRBV29-1	NA	CSVGGYLDSNTEAFF	TGCAGCGTGGGCGGATACCTAGATTCGAACACTGAAGCTTTCTTT
TRBJ1-1	NA	TRBV5-1	NA	CASSIDGRGLGTEAFF	TGCGCCAGCAGCATAGACGGGCGGGGATTGGGCACTGAAGCTTTCTTT
TRBJ1-1	TRBD1	TRBV5-1	NA	CASSWGLGQGGTEAFF	TGCGCCAGCAGCTGGGGGCTGGGACAGGGAGGAACTGAAGCTTTCTTT
TRBJ2-3	NA	TRBV10-3	NA	CAISESGGTTDTQYF	TGTGCCATCAGTGAGTCCGGAGGGACCACAGATACGCAGTATTTT
TRBJ1-5	NA	TRBV7-8	NA	CASSLGQIRPQHF	TGTGCCAGCAGCTTAGGTCAGATCAGGCCCCAGCATTTT
TRBJ2-3	NA	TRBV11-2	NA	CASSLWWEGGPVTDTQYF	TGTGCCAGCAGCTTATGGTGGGAGGGGGGGCCGGTGACAGATACGCAGTATTTT
TRBJ1-6	NA	TRBV28	NA	CASNWGTDNSPLHF	TGTGCCAGCAACTGGGGGACGGATAATTCACCCCTCCACTTT
TRBJ1-3	NA	TRBV6-6	NA	CASSYPPGGNTIYF	TGTGCCAGCAGTTACCCCCCGGGGGGAAACACCATATATTTT
TRBJ1-2	NA	TRBV28	NA	CASSLTVDGYTF	TGTGCCAGCAGCCTAACAGTGGATGGCTACACCTTC
TRBJ2-5	NA	TRBV7-3	few	CASSSQPGSQETQYF	TGTGCCAGCAGCTCACAGCCTGGGTCCCAAGAGACCCAGTACTTC
TRBJ1-1	NA	TRBV14	NA	CASSQRTFSNTEAFF	TGTGCCAGCAGCCAAAGGACCTTCTCGAACACTGAAGCTTTCTTT
TRBJ2-1	NA	TRBV6-5	few	CASKVLEDQDEQFF	TGTGCCAGCAAGGTTTTGGAAGATCAGGATGAGCAGTTCTTC
TRBJ2-3	TRBD2	TRBV27	NA	CASSLFSGGGTDTQYF	TGTGCCAGCAGTTTGTTCAGCGGGGGGGGCACAGATACGCAGTATTTT
TRBJ1-6	NA	TRBV28	once	CASTDRSYNSPLHF	TGTGCCAGCACCGACAGGTCCTATAATTCACCCCTCCACTTT
TRBJ2-1	TRBD2	TRBV28	NA	CASSSSGGRLNEQFF	TGTGCCAGCAGTTCTAGCGGGGGGCGACTCAATGAGCAGTTCTTC
TRBJ2-2	TRBD2	TRBV3-1/TRBV3-2	NA	CASSQGLASTGELFF	TGTGCCAGCAGCCAAGGACTAGCGAGCACCGGGGAGCTGTTTTTT
TRBJ1-2	NA	TRBV5-1	NA	CASRGTDYGYTF	TGCGCCAGCAGGGGAACAGACTATGGCTACACCTTC
TRBJ1-2	NA	TRBV4-1	once	CASSQTGTSEDGYTF	TGCGCCAGCAGCCAAACCGGGACATCGGAGGATGGCTACACCTTC
TRBJ2-3	TRBD2	TRBV27	NA	CASSFSFRTRGLAGESTDTQYF	TGTGCCAGCAGCTTTTCTTTCCGGACTCGTGGGCTAGCGGGGGAGAGCACAGATACGCAGTATTTT
TRBJ1-4	TRBD1	TRBV5-6	NA	CASSWDRGDEKLFF	TGTGCCAGCAGCTGGGACAGGGGTGATGAAAAACTGTTTTTT
TRBJ1-4	NA	TRBV5-6	NA	CASSDDGNGSEGEKLFF	TGTGCCAGCAGCGACGATGGAAACGGGTCCGAGGGAGAAAAACTGTTTTTT
TRBJ1-5	NA	TRBV21-1	NA	CASSKARTGAGQPQHF	TGTGCCAGCAGCAAAGCTAGGACAGGGGCAGGTCAGCCCCAGCATTTT
TRBJ2-1	NA	TRBV14	once	CASSQEVYNEQFF	TGTGCCAGCAGCCAAGAGGTATACAATGAGCAGTTCTTC
TRBJ1-2	NA	TRBV12-3/TRBV12-4	NA	CASSLSGTNGYTF	TGTGCCAGCAGTTTAAGTGGGACTAATGGCTACACCTTC
TRBJ1-1	NA	TRBV28	NA	CASSLYPEAFF	TGTGCCAGCAGTTTATACCCTGAAGCTTTCTTT
TRBJ1-1	NA	TRBV6-5	NA	CASKTPGTGNTEAFF	TGTGCCAGCAAGACCCCCGGGACGGGGAACACTGAAGCTTTCTTT